The clone carrying this T cell receptor beta chain was counted only a few times. Antigen unknown. This CDR3 contains 14 residues. V lost 2 bases and J 4 bases, leaving 9 bases between the germline ends. Germline V gene lookup returns CDR1 SGHVS and CDR2 FQNEAQ. This sample is drawn from a study of OX40 agonist ivuxolimab in advanced cancers. Regarding the study as a whole: At 0.1 to 3.0 mg/kg, CD4+ and CD8+ blood T cells expanded clonally by week 6.

Profiling relied on immunoSEQ multiplex PCR, and the TCRdb table lists in-frame clones only, not all of them. The sample has about 60,000 clones; approximately 86% are singletons. The chain carries TRBV7-8 and TRBJ1-5; D remains ambiguous. The starting material was CD4+ or CD8+ T cells sorted from blood, obtained in a trial of the OX40 agonist ivuxolimab. This TCR came from an adult with an advanced solid tumor such as melanoma, head and neck, liver or kidney cancer. CDR3 sequence reads: CASSLRRDNQPQHF. Written as DNA, the CDR3 is TGTGCCAGCAGCTTAAGGAGGGATAATCAGCCCCAGCATTTT.